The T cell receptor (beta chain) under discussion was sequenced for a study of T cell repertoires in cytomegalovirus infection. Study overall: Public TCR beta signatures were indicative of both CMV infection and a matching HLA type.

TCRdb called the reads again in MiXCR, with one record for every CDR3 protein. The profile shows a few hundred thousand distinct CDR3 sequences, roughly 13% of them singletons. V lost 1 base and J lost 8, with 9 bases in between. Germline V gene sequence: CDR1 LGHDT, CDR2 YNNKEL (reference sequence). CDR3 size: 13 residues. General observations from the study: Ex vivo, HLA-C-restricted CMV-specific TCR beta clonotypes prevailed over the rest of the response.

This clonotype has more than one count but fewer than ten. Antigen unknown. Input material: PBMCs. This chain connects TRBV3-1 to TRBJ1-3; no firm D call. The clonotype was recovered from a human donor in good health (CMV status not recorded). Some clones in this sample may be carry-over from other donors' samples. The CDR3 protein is CASSQAKSDTIYF. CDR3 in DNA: TGTGCCAGCAGCCAAGCTAAAAGTGACACCATATATTTT.